This T cell receptor beta chain derives from a study of early T cells in non-severe SARS-CoV-2 infection. Study-wide context: Sequencing was performed on bulk RNA from unsorted whole blood, leaving chains unpaired. Study-level results: Reliance on VDJdb matching favored anti-spike CD8 responses; private and CD4 specificities were missed.

TCRdb ran MiXCR on the 5' RACE reads and lists one entry per CDR3 protein. The table shows tens of thousands of distinct CDR3 sequences, with roughly a sixth occurring only once. On this clonotype itself: The antigen remains undetermined.

The sequencing used whole blood, collected at baseline. The source is an adult who was a healthcare worker with PCR-confirmed SARS-CoV-2 infection or an uninfected control (not recorded which).

CDR3 residues: CASSYRPGSGQETQYF. The CDR3 DNA reads TGTGCCAGCAGTTACCGCCCGGGTTCAGGGCAAGAGACCCAGTACTTC. The chain joins TRBV6-5 to TRBJ2-5; perhaps TRBD1 as D (5 bases). The germline V gene encodes CDR1 MNHEY and CDR2 SVGAGI. V lost 2 bases to trimming and J lost 2 bases, with 15 bases between them. The CDR3 totals 16 residues.